Below are 16 T cell receptor beta chains sequenced from a single sample in a study of shared clonotypes between healthy human individuals. Clones were sequenced by immunoSEQ multiplex PCR, and TCRdb holds only the in-frame ones, with some missing. Of over a million clones listed, about 80% are singletons. The sequenced sample was memory CD4+ T cells from PBMCs. Subset: CD45RA-negative fraction. Every receptor here comes from a man aged 18 to 35 in good health. Some clones in this sample may be carry-over from other donors' samples.

The chain has TRBV4-3 and TRBJ1-1, with D perhaps TRBD1 (5 bases). Germline lookup yields CDR1 LGHNA and CDR2 YSLEER. The CDR3 runs to 18 residues. V lost 3 bases to trimming and J lost 3 bases, with 23 bases between them. As DNA, the CDR3 is TGCGCCAGCAGCCAGGCGAATAGTCGGGGGTTTTCGGACACTGAAGCTTTCTTT. It translates to CASSQANSRGFSDTEAFF.

As regards this clone: Other nucleotide sequences from this sample produce the same CDR3. This chain uses TRBV5-1 with TRBJ2-7; D remains ambiguous. V lost 3 bases and J lost 0, with 10 bases in between. The CDR3 sequence is 14 residues long. Germline CDR1 and CDR2: SGHRS and YFSETQ. Written as DNA, the CDR3 is TGCGCCAGCAGCTGGACGGATAGCTCCTACGAGCAGTACTTC. It codes for CASSWTDSSYEQYF.

The table lists this clone with a few counts. The chain recombines TRBV7-9 with TRBJ1-2; 8 nucleotides line up with TRBD1. The germline V gene has CDR1 SEHNR and CDR2 FQNEAQ (reference sequence). The ends lost 5 bases at V and 6 bases at J; junction bases unmatched: 8. The CDR3 runs to 14 residues. The CDR3 is CASSPRDRIDGYTF. The CDR3 region has the DNA TGTGCCAGCAGCCCGCGGGACAGGATCGATGGCTACACCTTC.

About this clone: This may come from a read error, since a much larger clone is one base off. The chain couples TRBV29-1 to TRBJ2-7; TRBD1 matches 7 bases. This CDR3 comprises 13 residues. The germline CDR1 and CDR2 sequences are SQVTM and ANQGSEA. As DNA, the CDR3 is TGCGGCGTTGAAGGAGACAGGGCCTACGAGCAGTACTTC. It translates to CGVEGDRAYEQYF.

The chain employs TRBV29-1 and TRBJ1-2; 9 nucleotides align to TRBD1. V dropped 6 bases and J dropped 2; count of bases not matched to a gene: 4. This CDR3 is 13 amino acids long. In germline, CDR1 is SQVTM, CDR2 ANQGSEA. CDR3 coding DNA: TGCAGCGTCGGGACAGGGATGAACTATGGCTACACCTTC. As protein: CSVGTGMNYGYTF.

This chain connects TRBV7-9 to TRBJ2-1, with no clear D. This CDR3 is built from 13 residues. Germline values: CDR1 SEHNR, CDR2 FQNEAQ (reference sequence). V lost 4 bases and J lost 6, with 10 bases in between. The CDR3 loop is CASSYSRGNEQFF. The CDR3 bases are TGTGCCAGCAGCTACTCTAGAGGCAATGAGCAGTTCTTC.

V and J are TRBV5-1 and TRBJ2-7, with D unclear. V was trimmed by 0 bases and J by 3 bases, leaving 13 bases between them. Germline V CDR1 and CDR2: SGHRS, YFSETQ. This CDR3 has 15 amino acids. CDR3 sequence reads: CASSLVVGTYYEQYF. In nucleotides, the CDR3 is TGCGCCAGCAGCTTGGTTGTTGGCACCTACTACGAGCAGTACTTC.

The rearrangement links TRBV11-3 to TRBJ2-3; D uncertain. The CDR3 runs 15 residues. Per the germline V gene, CDR1 is SGHNT and CDR2 is YENEEA. V lost 1 base and J lost 1, with 9 bases in between. CDR3 in DNA: TGTGCCAGCAGCTTAGCCAGTGGCGGCACAGATACGCAGTATTTT. Translating gives CASSLASGGTDTQYF.

This rearrangement joins TRBV28 to TRBJ2-1, with D perhaps TRBD1 (6 bases). V gave up 6 bases and J gave up 9 bases, with 21 bases separating them. Germline V lookup: CDR1 MDHEN, CDR2 SYDVKM. This CDR3 comprises 15 residues. CDR3 nucleotides: TGTGCCAGCAGCCTATCTGGGACACCGGTGGGTGAGCAGTTCTTC. Its protein is CASSLSGTPVGEQFF.

This chain joins TRBV27 and TRBJ1-1; unclear D gene. The CDR3 extends over 13 amino acids. V was cut by 1 base and J by 1 base, with 4 bases left in between. Germline V gives CDR1 MNHEY, CDR2 SMNVEV (reference sequence). DNA for the CDR3: TGTGCCAGCAGTTTATTTCCGAACACTGAAGCTTTCTTT. Residues: CASSLFPNTEAFF.

The gene calls are TRBV27 and TRBJ2-7; 9 nucleotides agree with TRBD1. The CDR3 consists of 14 residues. J gave up 5 bases and V 6 bases, and 8 bases lay outside the gene matches. Germline V gives CDR1 MNHEY, CDR2 SMNVEV (reference sequence). The CDR3 DNA reads as TGTGCCAGCAGAGGGACAGGGTTTGGGGACGAGCAGTACTTC. It is translated as CASRGTGFGDEQYF.

The chain recombines TRBV7-2 with TRBJ2-7; D ambiguous. Per germline, CDR1 SGHTA and CDR2 FQGNSA. The CDR3 is 14 residues long. The V and J ends lost 3 bases and 5 bases respectively, with 14 bases between them. The CDR3 loop reads CASSLNPAAHEQYF. CDR3 nucleotide sequence: TGTGCCAGCAGCTTGAACCCCGCGGCCCACGAGCAGTACTTC.

The J gene is TRBJ2-5, the V gene TRBV6-1; TRBD2 matches at 7 bases. Germline V lookup: CDR1 MNHNS, CDR2 SASEGT. V lost 6 bases, J lost 0 bases, and 4 bases stayed unmatched. This CDR3 has 14 amino acids. For the CDR3, the DNA is TGTGCCAGCAGCCGGGGGAGGGACCAAGAGACCCAGTACTTC. Protein product: CASSRGRDQETQYF.

The chain carries TRBV30 and TRBJ2-5, with TRBD2 as a possible D gene (6 bases). The CDR3 length is 13 residues. With 5 bases removed from V and 1 base from J, the gap between germline ends came to 11 bases. The germline CDR1 and CDR2 sequences are GTSNPN and SVGIG (reference sequence). CDR3 loop: CAWGPGLQETQYF. The CDR3 region has the DNA TGTGCCTGGGGTCCGGGACTCCAAGAGACCCAGTACTTC.

This clone was counted once. V usage is TRBV18 and J usage is TRBJ2-7; 8 bases align to TRBD1. The ends lost 6 bases at V and 5 bases at J; junction bases unmatched: 12. CDR1 KGHSH and CDR2 LQKENI come from the germline V gene. The CDR3 covers 15 residues. For the CDR3, the DNA is TGTGCCAGCTCCCCGGGATGGGACAGGTCCGACGAGCAGTACTTC. Translated, it gives CASSPGWDRSDEQYF.

V is TRBV30 and J is TRBJ2-1; 12 bases map to TRBD1. Germline lookup yields CDR1 GTSNPN and CDR2 SVGIG (reference sequence). This CDR3 has 15 residues. Trimming at V came to 3 bases and at J to 9 bases, leaving 9 bases not matched to a gene. DNA for the CDR3: TGTGCCTGGAGCCAGGGACAGGGGGCGAGGGGTGAGCAGTTCTTC. It yields the protein CAWSQGQGARGEQFF.